This T cell receptor beta chain was retrieved from a study of T cell repertoires in cytomegalovirus infection. The study's findings and limits: HLA-C-restricted CMV-specific TCR beta clonotypes prevailed in the ex vivo response.

TCRdb redid the calling of the reads with MiXCR, one entry per CDR3 protein. The data hold 230,000 or so distinct CDR3 sequences, with about 15% observed a single time. The CDR3 is 14 residues long. V dropped 1 base and J dropped 2 bases, with 8 bases sitting between them. Germline loops: CDR1 SGHRS, CDR2 YFSETQ. This clonotype was detected a few times. Its antigen is currently unknown. The chain uses TRBV5-1 and TRBJ2-3, with D unclear. The sample taken for sequencing was CD8+ T cells from PBMCs. The sequence derives from a human donor in good health (CMV status not recorded). Some clones in this sample may be carry-over from other donors' samples. CDR3 coding DNA: TGCGCCAGCAGCTTGTCGGACGACACAGATACGCAGTATTTT. Protein sequence: CASSLSDDTDTQYF.